This is a list of T cell receptor beta chains from one sample in a study of T-cell reconstitution after alpha-beta-depleted transplantation in children. TCRdb re-called the PCR reads through MiXCR, storing one row per CDR3 protein. Of almost 500,000 distinct CDR3 sequences in the sample, around 12% were seen once. The input for sequencing was PBMCs from the stem cell graft donor, taken from the stem cell graft. These receptors came from a human donor who donated a stem cell graft to a child with combined immunodeficiency. The CDR3 runs from the conserved cysteine through the conserved F or W.

len: 14
v_gene: TRBV10-3
j_gene: TRBJ2-1
CDR3aa: CAISELDLNNEQFF

len: 15
v_gene: TRBV12-3/TRBV12-4
j_gene: TRBJ2-3
CDR3aa: CASITGTGRTDTQYF

len: 18
v_gene: TRBV4-3
j_gene: TRBJ2-2
CDR3aa: CASSLGLAGDYRTGELFF

len: 17
v_gene: TRBV28
j_gene: TRBJ2-5
CDR3aa: CASSLPAAGAAVETQYF

len: 14
v_gene: TRBV9
j_gene: TRBJ2-1
CDR3aa: CASSGERGNNEQFF

len: 17
v_gene: TRBV12-3/TRBV12-4
j_gene: TRBJ1-5
CDR3aa: CASSFGAVDRGDQPQHF

len: 14
v_gene: TRBV12-3/TRBV12-4
j_gene: TRBJ1-6
CDR3aa: CASSWGSPLPPLHF

len: 15
v_gene: TRBV6-5
j_gene: TRBJ2-3
CDR3aa: CASSYGDRGRDTQYF

len: 12
v_gene: TRBV20-1
j_gene: TRBJ2-1
CDR3aa: CSARDLIRSQFF

len: 13
v_gene: TRBV29-1
j_gene: TRBJ2-7
CDR3aa: CSVYRPGGYEQYF

len: 14
v_gene: TRBV30
j_gene: TRBJ2-1
CDR3aa: CAWTTGTGRNEQFF

len: 15
v_gene: TRBV7-9
j_gene: TRBJ2-1
CDR3aa: CASSFGLDGYNEQFF

len: 15
v_gene: TRBV3-1
j_gene: TRBJ2-1
CDR3aa: CASSPPTQGFHEQFF

len: 15
v_gene: TRBV12-3/TRBV12-4
j_gene: TRBJ2-5
CDR3aa: CASSLIRGGQETQYF

len: 16
v_gene: TRBV4-2
j_gene: TRBJ2-3
CDR3aa: CASSQVRGGYTDTQYF

len: 12
v_gene: TRBV30
j_gene: TRBJ2-7
CDR3aa: CAWRQAGRGQYF

len: 15
v_gene: TRBV12-3/TRBV12-4
j_gene: TRBJ2-7
CDR3aa: CASSFLGASGGALYF

len: 11
v_gene: TRBV6-5
j_gene: TRBJ1-1
CDR3aa: CASNRGPEAFF

len: 14
v_gene: TRBV5-1
j_gene: TRBJ2-4
CDR3aa: CASSPGAVKNIQYF

len: 14
v_gene: TRBV12-3/TRBV12-4
j_gene: TRBJ2-7
CDR3aa: CASSSRAGYYEQYF

len: 16
v_gene: TRBV28
j_gene: TRBJ2-7
CDR3aa: CASSRIRTGKGEEQYF

len: 14
v_gene: TRBV29-1
j_gene: TRBJ1-2
CDR3aa: CSVERLLNRDGYTF

len: 16
v_gene: TRBV6-2/TRBV6-3
j_gene: TRBJ2-1
CDR3aa: CASSYSMASGYNEQFF

len: 10
v_gene: TRBV20-1
j_gene: TRBJ2-7
CDR3aa: CSAAQYEQYF